One sample yielded the 11 T cell receptor beta chains listed below, sequenced in a study of T cell repertoires in cytomegalovirus infection. Each CDR3 protein is one row after TCRdb ran MiXCR on the reads. The sample comprises approximately 180,000 distinct CDR3 sequences, nearly 9.5% of which are singletons, and around 4.4% rests with the top ten. Sequencing input: PBMCs. The receptors shown here come from a human donor in good health (CMV status not recorded). Some clones in this sample may be carry-over from other donors' samples.

This clonotype was recorded at least ten times. V gene TRBV7-2 combines with J gene TRBJ2-7, with D tentatively TRBD2 (5 bases). The CDR3 sequence is 14 residues long. Looked up from germline, CDR1 is SGHTA and CDR2 is FQGNSA. V was clipped by 3 bases and J by 0 bases, with 9 bases between them. CDR3 protein: CASSFKADSYEQYF. CDR3 coding DNA: TGTGCCAGCAGCTTCAAAGCGGACTCCTACGAGCAGTACTTC. The whole variable domain, filled in from reference TRBV7-2 and TRBJ2-7, reads GAGVSQSPSNKVTEKGKDVELRCDPISGHTALYWYRQSLGQGLEFLIYFQGNSAPDKSGLPSDRFSAERTGGSVSTLTIQRTQQEDSAVYLCASSFKADSYEQYFGPGTRLTVT.

This clonotype showed up many times. The V and J genes are TRBV3-1 and TRBJ2-2, with TRBD2 identical over 15 bases. Germline loops: CDR1 LGHDT, CDR2 YNNKEL (reference sequence). V dropped 1 base and J dropped 2; count of bases not matched to a gene: 2. This CDR3 region has 18 residues. The CDR3 sequence is CASSQAGLAGGNTGELFF. The CDR3 coding sequence is TGTGCCAGCAGCCAAGCGGGACTAGCGGGAGGCAACACCGGGGAGCTGTTTTTT.

CDR3 DNA: TGTGCCAGCAGGATACAGGGATCTCAGCCCCAGCATTTT. Its translation: CASRIQGSQPQHF. The chain employs TRBV12-3 or TRBV12-4 and TRBJ1-5; maybe TRBD1 (6 bases). The V and J ends lost 6 bases and 6 bases respectively, with 12 bases between them. The CDR3 totals 13 residues.

This clonotype was recorded many times. This chain joins TRBV28 and TRBJ2-4; D possibly corresponds to TRBD1 (7 bases). CDR1 is MDHEN, CDR2 SYDVKM, per germline. This CDR3 comprises 16 residues. V dropped 5 bases and J dropped 1 base, with 15 bases sitting between them. As DNA, the CDR3 is TGTGCCAGCAGTAGGCGGGGACAGTCGGCCAAAAACATTCAGTACTTC. It specifies CASSRRGQSAKNIQYF. The full variable domain, rest sourced from reference TRBV28 and TRBJ2-4, is DVKVTQSSRYLVKRTGEKVFLECVQDMDHENMFWYRQDPGLGLRLIYFSYDVKMKEKGDIPEGYSVSREKKERFSLILESASTNQTSMYLCASSRRGQSAKNIQYFGAGTRLSVL.

At least ten counts were recorded for this clonotype. The V call is TRBV7-2, the J call TRBJ1-2, with 8 bases lining up with TRBD1. Trimming removed 6 bases from V and 2 bases from J; junction bases left unmatched: 5. The CDR3 covers 14 residues. Germline CDR1 reads SGHTA; CDR2 reads FQGNSA. CDR3 nucleotide sequence: TGTGCCAGCAGTTTTACAGGGGGGAACTATGGCTACACCTTC. As protein: CASSFTGGNYGYTF.

The chain links TRBV28 to TRBJ2-3; D possibly matches TRBD1 or TRBD2 (5 bases each). Trimming pared 3 bases from V and 3 bases from J, leaving 13 bases between. The CDR3 length is 15 residues. Germline lookup yields CDR1 MDHEN and CDR2 SYDVKM. The CDR3 nucleotides are TGTGCCAGCAGTTTGGGGACCGCCGTAACAGATACGCAGTATTTT. Its translation: CASSLGTAVTDTQYF.

This clonotype was seen more than once but under ten times. The chain combines TRBV28 with TRBJ2-5; TRBD1 matches 7 bases. The V and J ends lost 4 bases and 1 base, in that order; junction bases with no gene match: 9. This CDR3 comprises 16 residues. CDR1 is MDHEN, CDR2 SYDVKM, per germline. As DNA, the CDR3 is TGTGCCAGCAGTTCCGCCTCTGGGACAGCCCAAGAGACCCAGTACTTC. Its protein product is CASSSASGTAQETQYF.

Of note for this clonotype: A junction end diverges from the germline sequence, so it may reflect a read error. The chain joins TRBV4-1 to TRBJ2-7, with D possibly matching TRBD1 (6 bases). The V gene's germline CDR1 is MGHRA and CDR2 YSYEKL. This CDR3 is built from 16 residues. CDR3 loop: CASSQSRIGQFYEQYF. The CDR3 DNA reads TGTGCCAGCAGCCAATCCCGAATTGGACAGTTCTACGAGCAGTACTTC.

This clonotype was recorded a few times. The rearrangement uses TRBV7-3 and TRBJ2-1; 9 nucleotides align to TRBD2. The CDR3 sequence is 12 residues long. Germline assignment: CDR1 SGHTA and CDR2 FQGTGA. V lost 6 bases, J lost 15 bases, and 9 bases stayed unmatched. CDR3 in DNA: TGTGCCAGCAGGGACGCCGGGACTAGCCTGTTCTTC. Translation gives CASRDAGTSLFF.

The chain recombines TRBV2 with TRBJ2-2; the D call may be TRBD1 or TRBD2 (6 bases each). In germline, CDR1 is SNHLY, CDR2 FYNNEI. With 7 bases removed from V and 7 bases from J, the gap between germline ends came to 16 bases. The CDR3 is 14 amino acids. The CDR3 loop is CASTGGRSNGELFF. CDR3 sequence (DNA): TGTGCCAGCACCGGGGGCCGTTCGAACGGGGAGCTGTTTTTT.

This clonotype was counted many times. This rearrangement joins TRBV11-2 to TRBJ2-7; TRBD2 matches 8 bases. Germline V gene lookup returns CDR1 SGHAT and CDR2 FQNNGV. The trim removed 3 bases at V and 0 bases at J, leaving 4 bases unmatched. CDR3 size: 15 residues. The CDR3 DNA is TGTGCCAGCAGCTTGATTAGCGGGGCCTCCTACGAGCAGTACTTC. As protein: CASSLISGASYEQYF. The full variable domain, completed using reference TRBV11-2 and TRBJ2-7, is EAGVAQSPRYKIIEKRQSVAFWCNPISGHATLYWYQQILGQGPKLLIQFQNNGVVDDSQLPKDRFSAERLKGVDSTLKIQPAKLEDSAVYLCASSLISGASYEQYFGPGTRLTVT.